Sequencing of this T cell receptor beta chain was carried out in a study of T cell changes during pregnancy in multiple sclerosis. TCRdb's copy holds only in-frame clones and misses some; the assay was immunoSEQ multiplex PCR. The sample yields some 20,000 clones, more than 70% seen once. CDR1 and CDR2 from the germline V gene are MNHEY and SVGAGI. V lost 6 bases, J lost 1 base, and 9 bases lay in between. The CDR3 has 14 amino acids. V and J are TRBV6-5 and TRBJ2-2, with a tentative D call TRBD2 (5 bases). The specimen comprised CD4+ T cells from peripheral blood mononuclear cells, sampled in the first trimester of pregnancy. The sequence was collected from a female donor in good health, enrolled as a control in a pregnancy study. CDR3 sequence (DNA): TGTGCCAGCAGGCGGGTTGGGAACACCGGGGAGCTGTTTTTT. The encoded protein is CASRRVGNTGELFF.